Sequencing of this T cell receptor (beta chain) was carried out in a study of blood T cell repertoires in COVID-19. Whole-study context: Specimens from acute and convalescent COVID-19 originated in the United States, Italy and Spain. Nucleic acid was either cDNA or gDNA, and it came from T cells, B-cell-depleted T cells, or PBMCs.

Original analysis: Nucleated cell counts were estimated from reference gene primer amplification. Profiling relied on immunoSEQ multiplex PCR, and the TCRdb table lists in-frame clones only, not all of them. V and J calls and clone size are those listed in that table; D and trimming were worked out from the DNA. The table includes about 56,000 clones, approximately 78% detected once. The V end lost 3 bases, the J end lost 2 bases, and 12 bases lay between the germline ends. The CDR3 extends over 14 amino acids. Germline lookup yields CDR1 SGHNT and CDR2 YYREEE (reference sequence). This TCR came from a woman of 80 years or more with acute or convalescent COVID-19. The material sequenced was peripheral blood. V is TRBV5-4 and J is TRBJ2-7; D might be TRBD2 (6 bases). CDR3 region: CASSSSGTPYEQYF. The CDR3 coding sequence is TGTGCCAGCAGCTCTTCCGGGACTCCCTACGAGCAGTACTTC.